These 7 T cell receptor beta chains were sequenced from one sample in a study of shared clonotypes between healthy human individuals. Profiling relied on immunoSEQ multiplex PCR, and the TCRdb table lists in-frame clones only, not all of them. Of about 580,000 clones in the sample, 95% to 98% were seen once. Cells designated naive CD8 were CD45RO-negative and were positively selected for CCR7, with terminally differentiated effector memory CD45RA+ cells excluded. Sequencing was done on a sample of naive CD8+ T cells sorted from blood. The receptors originated from a man under 40 in good health.

The V call is TRBV5-1, the J call TRBJ2-2, with 7 positions matching TRBD1. The V gene's germline CDR1 is SGHRS and CDR2 YFSETQ. Germline trimming cut 7 bases from V and 5 bases from J; bases unmatched to any gene: 14. CDR3 length: 16 amino acids. The CDR3 DNA reads as TGCGCCAGCCGGACGTGGCAGGGGGTAGAAACCGGGGAGCTGTTTTTT. Protein: CASRTWQGVETGELFF.

The chain couples TRBV25-1 to TRBJ2-7; no firm D call. Trimming removed 8 bases at V and 2 bases at J, with 10 bases between. CDR3 length: 12 residues. Germline V gives CDR1 MGHDK, CDR2 SYGVNS. The CDR3 DNA reads TGTGCCAGCGGGGTTGCCGCCTACGAGCAGTACTTC. Amino acids: CASGVAAYEQYF.

This sequence joins TRBV7-9 and TRBJ2-3; a weak D match, TRBD1 (6 bases). V was cut by 5 bases and J by 0 bases, with 15 bases left in between. Germline CDR1 and CDR2: SEHNR and FQNEAQ (reference sequence). This CDR3 is 16 amino acids long. This CDR3 reads CASSRGQGSSTDTQYF. In DNA, the CDR3 is TGTGCCAGCAGCCGTGGGCAGGGGTCTAGCACAGATACGCAGTATTTT.

This chain links TRBV27 with TRBJ2-7; 10 bases line up with TRBD2. Germline loops: CDR1 MNHEY, CDR2 SMNVEV (reference sequence). The V gene end was trimmed by 5 bases and the J gene end by 1 base; junction bases not matched to a gene: 14. CDR3 size: 18 residues. CDR3 residues: CASSGMLAGGNGSYEQYF. The DNA for the CDR3 is TGTGCCAGCAGTGGTATGTTAGCGGGAGGTAATGGTTCCTACGAGCAGTACTTC.

CDR3 residues: CASSLVGGRTRYEQYF. In DNA form, the CDR3 reads TGTGCCAGCAGCTTAGTAGGCGGGAGAACGAGGTACGAGCAGTACTTC. V is TRBV7-2 and J is TRBJ2-7, with TRBD2 matching over 7 bases. V lost 1 base, J lost 4 bases, and 10 bases stayed unmatched. The CDR3 spans 16 residues. From germline, CDR1 is SGHTA and CDR2 FQGNSA.

The V and J genes are TRBV27 and TRBJ2-3, with 8 bases fitting TRBD2. The CDR3 is 17 amino acids. Germline assignment: CDR1 MNHEY and CDR2 SMNVEV (reference sequence). V was pared by 11 bases and J by 3 bases, with 19 bases of the junction left unmatched. The CDR3 DNA reads as TGTGCCGCTAAGGGGAGCGGGAGATGGCGCGCGACAGATACGCAGTATTTT. Translation: CAAKGSGRWRATDTQYF.

The chain recombines TRBV9 with TRBJ2-1; tentatively, D is TRBD2 (5 bases). V dropped 3 bases and J dropped 9 bases, with 22 bases sitting between them. Germline CDR1 is SGDLS and CDR2 is YYNGEE. This CDR3 comprises 16 residues. For the CDR3, the DNA is TGTGCCAGCAGCGCCCCTCCGGGGAGTTCGCTTTCTGAGCAGTTCTTC. This codes for CASSAPPGSSLSEQFF.